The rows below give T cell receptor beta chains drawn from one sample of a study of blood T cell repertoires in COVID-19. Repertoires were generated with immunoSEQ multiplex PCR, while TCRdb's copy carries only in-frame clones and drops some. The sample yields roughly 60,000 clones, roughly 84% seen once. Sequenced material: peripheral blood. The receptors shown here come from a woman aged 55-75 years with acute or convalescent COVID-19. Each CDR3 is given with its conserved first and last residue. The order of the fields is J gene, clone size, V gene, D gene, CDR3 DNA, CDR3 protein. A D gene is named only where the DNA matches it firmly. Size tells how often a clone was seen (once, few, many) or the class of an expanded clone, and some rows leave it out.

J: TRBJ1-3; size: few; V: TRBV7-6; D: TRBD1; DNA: TGTGCCAGCAGCTCAGGAGCCGGGTCAGGGGGCGGAAACACCATATATTTT; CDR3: CASSSGAGSGGGNTIYF
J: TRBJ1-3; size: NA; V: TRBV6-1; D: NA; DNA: TGTGCCAGCAGTGAAGCTACCGGGTCCGGAAACACCATATATTTT; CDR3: CASSEATGSGNTIYF
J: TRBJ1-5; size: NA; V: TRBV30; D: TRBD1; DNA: TGTGCCTGGAACCAGGGACAGGGGGTTCAGCCCCAGCATTTT; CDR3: CAWNQGQGVQPQHF
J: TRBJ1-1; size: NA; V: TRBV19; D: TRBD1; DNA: TGTGCCAGTAGTATATGGAGGACAGGGAACACTGAAGCTTTCTTT; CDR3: CASSIWRTGNTEAFF
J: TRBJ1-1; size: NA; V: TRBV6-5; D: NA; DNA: TGTGCCAGCAGTTATGCAGGGCTGAACACTGAAGCTTTCTTT; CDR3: CASSYAGLNTEAFF
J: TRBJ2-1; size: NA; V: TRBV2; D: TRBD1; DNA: TGTGCCAGCAGTGAAAGGACAGGGTCCTACAATGAGCAGTTCTTC; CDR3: CASSERTGSYNEQFF
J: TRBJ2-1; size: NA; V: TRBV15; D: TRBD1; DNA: TGTGCCACCAGCCCGAATTTTCACAGGGGATATGAGCAGTTCTTC; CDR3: CATSPNFHRGYEQFF
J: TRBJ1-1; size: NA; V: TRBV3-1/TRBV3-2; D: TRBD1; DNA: TGTGCCAGCAGCACCCCGACAGGGCTGATTGGCACTGAAGCTTTCTTT; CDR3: CASSTPTGLIGTEAFF
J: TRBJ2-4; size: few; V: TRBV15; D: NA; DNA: TGTGCCACCAGCAGAGATCCCGGGGGCGGGAGTCAAAACATTCAGTACTTC; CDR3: CATSRDPGGGSQNIQYF
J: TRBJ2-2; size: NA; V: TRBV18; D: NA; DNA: TGTGCCAGCTCACCACCGGGCAGGGGATTCGCGAACACCGGGGAGCTGTTTTTT; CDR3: CASSPPGRGFANTGELFF
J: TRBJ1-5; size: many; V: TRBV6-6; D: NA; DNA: TGTGCCAGCAGTCCCTCGGGGTGGGTCGGGAGCAATCAGCCCCAGCATTTT; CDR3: CASSPSGWVGSNQPQHF
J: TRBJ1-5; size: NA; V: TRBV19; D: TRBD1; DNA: TGTGCCAGTACCCCAGCCGGGACAGGGAATCAGCCCCAGCATTTT; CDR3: CASTPAGTGNQPQHF
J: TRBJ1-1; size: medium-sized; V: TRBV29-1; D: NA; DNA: TGCAGCGTTGTAAGGGGCGATGACACTGAAGCTTTCTTT; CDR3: CSVVRGDDTEAFF
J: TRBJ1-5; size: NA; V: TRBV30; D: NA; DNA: TGTGCCTGGAATCTTGACGGGAATCAGCCCCAGCATTTT; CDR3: CAWNLDGNQPQHF
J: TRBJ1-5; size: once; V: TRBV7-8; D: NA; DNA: TGTGCCAGCAGCTCCCTCAGTAGCAATCAGCCCCAGCATTTT; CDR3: CASSSLSSNQPQHF
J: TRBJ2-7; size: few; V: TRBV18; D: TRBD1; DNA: TGTGCCAGCTCACCACAACAGGGGCGCCCCTACGAGCAGTACTTC; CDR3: CASSPQQGRPYEQYF
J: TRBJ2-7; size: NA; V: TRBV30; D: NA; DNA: TGTGCCTGGACCCAGGGGGGAACCCCCTACGAGCAGTACTTC; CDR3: CAWTQGGTPYEQYF
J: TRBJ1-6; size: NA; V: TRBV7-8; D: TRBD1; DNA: TGTGCCAGCAGCTTAGCGCGGACAGGGGCCTCACCCCTCCACTTT; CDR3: CASSLARTGASPLHF
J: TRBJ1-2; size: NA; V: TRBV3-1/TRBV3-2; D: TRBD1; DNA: TGTGCCAGCAGCCAACCTCAGGGGGCGAATGGCTACACCTTC; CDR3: CASSQPQGANGYTF
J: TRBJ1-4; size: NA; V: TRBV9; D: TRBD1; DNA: TGTGCCAGCAGCCTCCGGACAGGGCGAGAAACTAATGAAAAACTGTTTTTT; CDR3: CASSLRTGRETNEKLFF
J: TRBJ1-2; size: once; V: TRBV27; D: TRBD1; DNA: TGTGCCAGCAGTTTATATAGACAGGGAAGTGGCTACACCTTC; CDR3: CASSLYRQGSGYTF
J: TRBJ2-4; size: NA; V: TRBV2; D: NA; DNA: TGTGCCAGCAGTGAACTTGTCGGGGGATGGGCCAAAAACATTCAGTACTTC; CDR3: CASSELVGGWAKNIQYF
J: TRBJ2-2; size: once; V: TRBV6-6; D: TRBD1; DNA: TGTGCCAGCAGTTACGACAGGGACACCGGGGAGCTGTTTTTT; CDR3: CASSYDRDTGELFF
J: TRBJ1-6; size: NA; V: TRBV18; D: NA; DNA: TGTGCCAGCTCAAGGGAGAGCTCCTATAATTCACCCCTCCACTTT; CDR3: CASSRESSYNSPLHF
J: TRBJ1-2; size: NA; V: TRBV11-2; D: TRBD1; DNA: TGTGCCAGCAGCTCCCCGACAGGGGGCCACTATGGCTACACCTTC; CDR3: CASSSPTGGHYGYTF
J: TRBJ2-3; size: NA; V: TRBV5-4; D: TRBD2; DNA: TGTGCCAGCAGCTTGCGGACTAGCGGGGGGGCGGCGGATACGCAGTATTTT; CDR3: CASSLRTSGGAADTQYF
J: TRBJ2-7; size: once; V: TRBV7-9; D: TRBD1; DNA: TGTGCCAGCAGCTTGCGGACAGGGAGAGTCAACTACGAGCAGTACTTC; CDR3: CASSLRTGRVNYEQYF
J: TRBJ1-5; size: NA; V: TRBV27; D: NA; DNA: TGTGCCAGCGGCCCAGGGTTACTTAATCAGCCCCAGCATTTT; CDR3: CASGPGLLNQPQHF
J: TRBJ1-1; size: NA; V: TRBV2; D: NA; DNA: TGTGCCAGCCTTCAGGGTAACACTGAAGCTTTCTTT; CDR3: CASLQGNTEAFF
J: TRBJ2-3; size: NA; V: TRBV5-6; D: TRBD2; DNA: TGTGCCAGCAGCTTGGAGGCGGGGGGCTATAGCACAGATACGCAGTATTTT; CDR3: CASSLEAGGYSTDTQYF
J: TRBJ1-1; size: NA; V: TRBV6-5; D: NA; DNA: TGTGCCAGCAGTTACATGGAGGGGAACACTGAAGCTTTCTTT; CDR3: CASSYMEGNTEAFF
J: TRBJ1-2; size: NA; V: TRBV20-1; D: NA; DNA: TGCAGTGCTAGTGGCAGGGAGGGTGGCTACACCTTC; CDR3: CSASGREGGYTF
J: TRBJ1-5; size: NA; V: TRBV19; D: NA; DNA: TGTGCCAGTAGTATAGTCCACCGGGGTAGCAATCAGCCCCAGCATTTT; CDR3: CASSIVHRGSNQPQHF
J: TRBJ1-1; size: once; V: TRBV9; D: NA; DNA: TGTGCCAGCAGCGTAGGAACAGGGAACACTGAAGCTTTCTTT; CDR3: CASSVGTGNTEAFF
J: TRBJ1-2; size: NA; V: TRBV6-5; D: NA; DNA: TGTGCCAGCAGTTACGGGCAGGATCTAAACTATGGCTACACCTTC; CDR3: CASSYGQDLNYGYTF
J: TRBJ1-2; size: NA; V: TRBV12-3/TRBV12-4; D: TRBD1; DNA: TGTGCCAGCAGCCCTACAGGGGATTATGGCTACACCTTC; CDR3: CASSPTGDYGYTF
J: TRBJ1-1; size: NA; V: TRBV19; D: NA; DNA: TGTGCCAGTAAACAACAGTTGAACACTGAAGCTTTCTTT; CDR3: CASKQQLNTEAFF
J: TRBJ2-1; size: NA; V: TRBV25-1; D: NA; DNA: TGTGCCAGCGGCCGGGCGGGCTCCTACAATGAGCAGTTCTTC; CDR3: CASGRAGSYNEQFF
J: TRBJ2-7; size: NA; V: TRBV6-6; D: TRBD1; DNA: TGTGCCAGCAGTTACTCTGGGACAGGTAACGAGCAGTACTTC; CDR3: CASSYSGTGNEQYF
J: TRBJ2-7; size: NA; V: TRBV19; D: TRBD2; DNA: TGTGCCAGTAGTATCCCCGGGGGGAACTACGAGCAGTACTTC; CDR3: CASSIPGGNYEQYF
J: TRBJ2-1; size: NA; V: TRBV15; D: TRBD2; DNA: TGTGCCACCAGCAGAGATTTGCAGCGGGGGGGGTACAATGAGCAGTTCTTC; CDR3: CATSRDLQRGGYNEQFF
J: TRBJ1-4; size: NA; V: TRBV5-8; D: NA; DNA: TGTGCCAGCGGAACAGCAGAAAAACTGTTTTTT; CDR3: CASGTAEKLFF
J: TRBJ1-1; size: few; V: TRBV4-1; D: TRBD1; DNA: TGCGCCAGCAGGGCAGAGGGGACAGGGTGGGATGAAGCTTTCTTT; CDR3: CASRAEGTGWDEAFF
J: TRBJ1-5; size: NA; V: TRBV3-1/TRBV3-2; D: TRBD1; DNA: TGTGCCAGCAGCCCTTCCGGACAGGGGATTCAGCCCCAGCATTTT; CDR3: CASSPSGQGIQPQHF
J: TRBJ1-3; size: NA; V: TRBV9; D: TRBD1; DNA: TGTGCCAGCAGCGCGACAGGGGGCGGAAACACCATATATTTT; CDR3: CASSATGGGNTIYF
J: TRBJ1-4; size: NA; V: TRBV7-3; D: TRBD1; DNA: TGTGCCAGCAGCTTAGACAGGGGGCCTGAAAAACTGTTTTTT; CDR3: CASSLDRGPEKLFF
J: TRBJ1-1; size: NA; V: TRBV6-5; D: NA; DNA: TGTGCCAGCAGTTACCAACAAGGGGGGGCCGAAGCTTTCTTT; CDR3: CASSYQQGGAEAFF
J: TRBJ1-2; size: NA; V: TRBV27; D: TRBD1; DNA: TGTGCCAGCAGTTTATATGCCGGGACAGGGTATGGCTACACCTTC; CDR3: CASSLYAGTGYGYTF
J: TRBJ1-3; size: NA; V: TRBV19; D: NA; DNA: TGTGCCAGTAGCGCTGGAAACACCATATATTTT; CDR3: CASSAGNTIYF
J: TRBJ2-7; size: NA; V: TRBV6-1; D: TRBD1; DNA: TGTGCCAGCAGTGAAAGGGACAGGGCCCCCTACGAGCAGTACTTC; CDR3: CASSERDRAPYEQYF